This T cell receptor beta chain stems from a study of OX40 agonist ivuxolimab in advanced cancers. Only in-frame clones appear in the TCRdb table, and some are missing; sequencing was by immunoSEQ multiplex PCR. Of fewer than 30,000 clones detected, about 88% appear once; the ten largest clones hold approximately 20%. Trimming at V came to 6 bases and at J to 3 bases, leaving 5 bases not matched to a gene. The CDR3 covers 14 residues. Germline-derived CDR1 and CDR2 are MNHEY and SMNVEV (reference sequence). The sequence came from an adult with an advanced solid tumor such as melanoma, head and neck, liver or kidney cancer. This specimen consisted of CD4+ or CD8+ T cells sorted from blood, obtained in a trial of the OX40 agonist ivuxolimab. The chain couples TRBV27 to TRBJ1-5; 7 bases are shared with TRBD1. This CDR3 reads CASRTGTVNQPQHF. Written as DNA, the CDR3 is TGTGCCAGCAGGACCGGGACAGTCAATCAGCCCCAGCATTTT.